The 15 T cell receptor beta chains below all came from one sample that was sequenced in a study of blood T cell repertoires in COVID-19. Here immunoSEQ multiplex PCR was the method, and the copy in TCRdb shows in-frame clones only, minus some. The table records around 270,000 clones, about 88% of them present only once. Sequencing was performed on peripheral blood. These receptors all come from a man aged 60 to 69 who had recovered from COVID-19.

The V gene is TRBV4-2, the J gene TRBJ2-3; 7 bases map to TRBD1. The CDR3 runs 15 residues. Germline lookup yields CDR1 LGHNA and CDR2 YNFKEQ. Germline trimming cut 3 bases from V and 4 bases from J; bases unmatched to any gene: 7. CDR3 protein: CASSQGDRDADTQYF. CDR3 nucleotides: TGTGCCAGCAGCCAGGGCGACAGGGACGCAGATACGCAGTATTTT.

The chain combines TRBV6-4 with TRBJ2-3; D may be TRBD1 (6 bases). Germline loops: CDR1 MRHNA, CDR2 SNTAGT. CDR3 length equals 14 residues. Trimming took off 6 bases at V and 0 bases at J, with 10 bases between the two ends. The CDR3, as DNA: TGTGCCAGCAGGCTACAGGGTAGCACAGATACGCAGTATTTT. Encoded protein: CASRLQGSTDTQYF.

The V gene is TRBV6-5, the J gene TRBJ2-5, with 7 nucleotides matching TRBD2. V was pared by 4 bases and J by 1 base, with 6 bases of the junction left unmatched. The CDR3 extends over 15 amino acids. In germline, CDR1 is MNHEY, CDR2 SVGAGI. CDR3 amino acids: CASSSSRGVQETQYF. Written as DNA, the CDR3 is TGTGCCAGCAGTTCGTCTCGGGGGGTCCAAGAGACCCAGTACTTC.

This clone was observed a single time. This chain uses TRBV7-3 with TRBJ1-6; no firm D call. V shed 0 bases and J shed 9 bases, with 12 bases lying between them. CDR3 length equals 15 residues. The V gene's germline CDR1 is SGHTA and CDR2 FQGTGA. CDR3 loop: CASSLTLSGGSPLHF. The CDR3 DNA sequence: TGTGCCAGCAGCTTAACGTTGTCGGGAGGTTCACCCCTCCACTTT.

V usage is TRBV5-4 and J usage is TRBJ2-5; TRBD2 matches at 8 bases. Per germline, CDR1 SGHNT and CDR2 YYREEE (reference sequence). J lost 3 bases, V lost 2 bases, and 9 bases had no gene match. CDR3 length equals 16 residues. This chain's CDR3 is CASSLGLGGGKETQYF. The CDR3 DNA reads as TGTGCCAGCAGCTTAGGGCTGGGCGGGGGGAAAGAGACCCAGTACTTC.

This chain links TRBV18 with TRBJ2-4, with D maybe TRBD1 (6 bases). This CDR3 spans 16 amino acids. Trimming removed 3 bases at V and 5 bases at J, with 17 bases between. From germline, CDR1 is KGHSH and CDR2 LQKENI. CDR3 amino acids: CASSPEQGQGQNIQYF. The CDR3 coding sequence is TGTGCCAGCTCACCCGAGCAGGGGCAGGGGCAAAACATTCAGTACTTC.

The V call is TRBV30, the J call TRBJ2-5, with 8 bases aligning to TRBD2. V was clipped by 0 bases and J by 2 bases; unmatched bases: 5. CDR3 length equals 15 residues. Germline V CDR1 and CDR2: GTSNPN, SVGIG (reference sequence). The chain's CDR3 is CAWSVISGTQETQYF. In DNA, the CDR3 is TGTGCCTGGAGTGTAATTAGCGGGACGCAAGAGACCCAGTACTTC.

The rearrangement uses TRBV10-3 and TRBJ1-1; D remains ambiguous. V was clipped by 2 bases and J by 5 bases, with 9 bases between them. CDR3 length: 13 residues. CDR1 is ENHRY and CDR2 is SYGVKD in the germline V gene. The CDR3 here is CAISEPGRTEAFF. The CDR3 coding sequence is TGTGCCATCAGTGAGCCGGGGAGGACTGAAGCTTTCTTT.

The genes are TRBV5-1 and TRBJ2-7; TRBD1 is a possible D gene (8 bases). The CDR3 extends over 17 amino acids. V lost 0 bases and J 9 bases, leaving 25 bases between the germline ends. Germline CDR1 is SGHRS and CDR2 is YFSETQ. The CDR3 DNA reads as TGCGCCAGCAGCTTGGACCGTGGGACAGGCCTCAGCGGGGTGCAGTACTTC. It is translated as CASSLDRGTGLSGVQYF.

As to this clone: The sample contains more than one DNA sequence encoding this CDR3. The chain has TRBV5-4 and TRBJ2-3, with 12 positions matching TRBD2. Germline trimming cut 2 bases from V and 6 bases from J; bases unmatched to any gene: 7. The CDR3 runs to 16 residues. Germline V gives CDR1 SGHNT, CDR2 YYREEE (reference sequence). The CDR3 bases are TGTGCCAGCAGCTTCTCTAGCGGGGGGGCGGGGGATACGCAGTATTTT. The encoded protein is CASSFSSGGAGDTQYF. The whole variable domain, filled in from reference TRBV5-4 and TRBJ2-3, reads ETGVTQSPTHLIKTRGQQVTLRCSSQSGHNTVSWYQQALGQGPQFIFQYYREEENGRGNFPPRFSGLQFPNYSSELNVNALELDDSALYLCASSFSSGGAGDTQYFGPGTRLTVL.

V gene TRBV12-3 or TRBV12-4 combines with J gene TRBJ2-4; D gene ambiguous. The V end lost 7 bases, the J end lost 12 bases, and 10 bases lay between the germline ends. The CDR3 is made up of 10 amino acids. CDR3: CASKRPGQYF. Written as DNA, the CDR3 is TGTGCCAGCAAGCGACCTGGTCAGTACTTC.

The chain employs TRBV7-2 and TRBJ2-1, with TRBD2 identical over 9 bases. CDR1 SGHTA and CDR2 FQGNSA come from the germline V gene. The CDR3 is made up of 15 amino acids. The junction had 10 bases not matched to a gene; V was cut back by 4 bases and J by 9 bases. Here the CDR3 reads CASSSSGGGAIEQFF. Written as DNA, the CDR3 is TGTGCCAGCAGCTCCTCTGGCGGGGGGGCTATTGAGCAGTTCTTC.

The chain uses TRBV3-1 (or the pseudogene TRBV3-2) and TRBJ1-2; D remains ambiguous. Trimming shortened V by 4 bases and J by 4 bases, and 4 bases separated the two germline ends. The CDR3 spans 11 residues. CDR1 is LGHDT, CDR2 YNNKEL, per germline (reference sequence). DNA for the CDR3: TGTGCCAGCAGCCTCGGCTATGGCTACACCTTC. Amino acid sequence: CASSLGYGYTF.

V gene TRBV9 combines with J gene TRBJ1-1; a weak D match, TRBD1 (6 bases). The CDR3 loop spans 14 amino acids. In germline, CDR1 is SGDLS, CDR2 YYNGEE. The ends were cut back, 1 base at V and 3 bases at J, with 10 bases in the middle. The CDR3 coding sequence is TGTGCCAGCAGCGTACAGGGGTCGGACACTGAAGCTTTCTTT. It specifies CASSVQGSDTEAFF.

This chain uses TRBV21-1 with TRBJ1-4; the DNA was not used to check the table's D call, TRBD1. TRBV21-1 is described as a pseudogene. This CDR3 has 15 amino acids. This CDR3 is CASSLRGTGLWKLFF. CDR3 in DNA: TGTGCCAGCAGTCTTCGGGGCACAGGGTTATGGAAACTGTTTTTT.